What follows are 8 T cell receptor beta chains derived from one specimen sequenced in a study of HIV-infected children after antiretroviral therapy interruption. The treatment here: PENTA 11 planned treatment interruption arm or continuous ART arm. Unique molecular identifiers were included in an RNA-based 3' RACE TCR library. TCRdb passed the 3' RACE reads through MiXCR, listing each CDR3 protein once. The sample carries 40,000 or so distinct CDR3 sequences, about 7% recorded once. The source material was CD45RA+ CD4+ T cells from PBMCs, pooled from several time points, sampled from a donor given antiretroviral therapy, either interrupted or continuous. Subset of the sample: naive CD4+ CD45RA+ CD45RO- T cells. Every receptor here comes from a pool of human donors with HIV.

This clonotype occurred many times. CDR3 protein: CASSPRTGWFHGYTF. The CDR3 DNA follows: TGTGCCAGCAGCCCCAGGACAGGGTGGTTTCATGGCTACACCTTC. The chain is built from TRBV7-8 and TRBJ1-2; 8 bases agree with TRBD1. V lost 5 bases and J lost 6; bases outside the gene matches: 11. Germline CDR1 is SGHVS and CDR2 is FQNEAQ. The CDR3 is 15 residues long.

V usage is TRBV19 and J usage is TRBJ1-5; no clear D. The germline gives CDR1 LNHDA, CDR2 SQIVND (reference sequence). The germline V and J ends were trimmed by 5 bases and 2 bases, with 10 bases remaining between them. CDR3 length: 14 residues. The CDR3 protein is CASSSGGGNQPQHF. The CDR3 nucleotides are TGTGCCAGTAGTTCGGGCGGGGGCAATCAGCCCCAGCATTTT.

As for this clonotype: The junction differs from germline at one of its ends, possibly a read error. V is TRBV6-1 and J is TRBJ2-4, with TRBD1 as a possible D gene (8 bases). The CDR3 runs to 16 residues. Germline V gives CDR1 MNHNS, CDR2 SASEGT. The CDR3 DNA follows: TGTGCCAGCAGTGATGTGGACAGGGAGGGTCAAAACACCTTGTACTTT. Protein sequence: CASSDVDREGQNTLYF.

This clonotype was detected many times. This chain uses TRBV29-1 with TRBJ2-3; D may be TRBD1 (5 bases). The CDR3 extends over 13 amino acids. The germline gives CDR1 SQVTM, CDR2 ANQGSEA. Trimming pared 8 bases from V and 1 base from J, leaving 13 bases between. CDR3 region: CSPLTTGTDTQYF. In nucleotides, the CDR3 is TGCAGCCCCCTCACGACAGGCACAGATACGCAGTATTTT.

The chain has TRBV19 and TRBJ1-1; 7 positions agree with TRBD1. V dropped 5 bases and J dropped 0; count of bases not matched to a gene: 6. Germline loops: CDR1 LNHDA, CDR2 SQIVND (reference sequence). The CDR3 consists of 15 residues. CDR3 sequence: CASSPSGQMNTEAFF. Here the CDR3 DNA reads TGTGCCAGTAGTCCCTCGGGACAGATGAACACTGAAGCTTTCTTT.

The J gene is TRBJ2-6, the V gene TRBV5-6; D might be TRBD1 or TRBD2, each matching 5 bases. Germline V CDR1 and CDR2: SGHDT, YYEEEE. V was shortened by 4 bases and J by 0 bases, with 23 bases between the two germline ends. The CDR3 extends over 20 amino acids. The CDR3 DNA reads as TGTGCCAGCAGCCAAGCTGGGTGGGGGACGGGCAGCTCTGGGGCCAACGTCCTGACTTTC. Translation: CASSQAGWGTGSSGANVLTF.

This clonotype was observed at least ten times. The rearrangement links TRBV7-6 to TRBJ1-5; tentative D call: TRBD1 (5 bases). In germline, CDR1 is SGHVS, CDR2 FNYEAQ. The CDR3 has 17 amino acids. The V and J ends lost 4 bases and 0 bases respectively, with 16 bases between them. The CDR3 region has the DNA TGTGCCAGCAGCTCCTACCCGACAGCAGTTAGCAATCAGCCCCAGCATTTT. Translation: CASSSYPTAVSNQPQHF.

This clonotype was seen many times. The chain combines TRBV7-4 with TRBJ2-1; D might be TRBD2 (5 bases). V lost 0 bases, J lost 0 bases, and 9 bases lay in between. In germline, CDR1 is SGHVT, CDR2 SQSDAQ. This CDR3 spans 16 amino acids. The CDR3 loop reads CASSLALDRSYNEQFF. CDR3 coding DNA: TGTGCCAGCAGCTTAGCACTAGACCGCTCCTACAATGAGCAGTTCTTC.